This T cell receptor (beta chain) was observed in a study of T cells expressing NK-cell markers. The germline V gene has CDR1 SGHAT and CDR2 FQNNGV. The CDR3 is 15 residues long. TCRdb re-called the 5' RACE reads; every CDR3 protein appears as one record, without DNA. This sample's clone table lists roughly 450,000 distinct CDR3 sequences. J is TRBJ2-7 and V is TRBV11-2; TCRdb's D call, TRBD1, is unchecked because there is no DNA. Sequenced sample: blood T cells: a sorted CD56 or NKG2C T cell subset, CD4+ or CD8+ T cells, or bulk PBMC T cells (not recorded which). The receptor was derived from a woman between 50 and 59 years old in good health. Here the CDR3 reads CASSSSTGSSYEQYF.